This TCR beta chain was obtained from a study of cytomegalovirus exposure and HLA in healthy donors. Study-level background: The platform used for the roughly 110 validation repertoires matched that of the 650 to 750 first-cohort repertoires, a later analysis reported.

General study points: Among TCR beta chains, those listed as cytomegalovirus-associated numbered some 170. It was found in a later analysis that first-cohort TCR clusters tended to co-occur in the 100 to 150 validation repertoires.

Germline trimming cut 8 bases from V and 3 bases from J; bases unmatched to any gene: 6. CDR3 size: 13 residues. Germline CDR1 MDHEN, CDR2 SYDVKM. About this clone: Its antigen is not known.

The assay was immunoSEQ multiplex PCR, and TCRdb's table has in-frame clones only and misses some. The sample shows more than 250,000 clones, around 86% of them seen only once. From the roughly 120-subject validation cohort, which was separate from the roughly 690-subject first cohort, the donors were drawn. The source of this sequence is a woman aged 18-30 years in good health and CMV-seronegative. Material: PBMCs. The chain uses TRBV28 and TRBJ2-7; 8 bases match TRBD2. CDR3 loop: CASRGGGIYEQYF. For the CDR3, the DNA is TGTGCCAGCCGGGGGGGCGGTATCTACGAGCAGTACTTC.